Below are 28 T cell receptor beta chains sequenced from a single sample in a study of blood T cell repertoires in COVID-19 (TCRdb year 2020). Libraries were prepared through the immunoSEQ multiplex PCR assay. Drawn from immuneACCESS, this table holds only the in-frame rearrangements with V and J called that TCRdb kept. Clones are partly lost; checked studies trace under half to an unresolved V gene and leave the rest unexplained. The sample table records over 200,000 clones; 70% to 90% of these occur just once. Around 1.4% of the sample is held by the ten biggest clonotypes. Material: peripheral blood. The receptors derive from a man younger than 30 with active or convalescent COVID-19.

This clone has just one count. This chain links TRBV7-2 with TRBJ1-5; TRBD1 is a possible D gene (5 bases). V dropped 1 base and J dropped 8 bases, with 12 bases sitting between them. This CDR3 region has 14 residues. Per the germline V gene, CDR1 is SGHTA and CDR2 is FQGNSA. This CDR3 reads CASSLVAGKEPQHF. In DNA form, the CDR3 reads TGTGCCAGCAGCTTAGTTGCAGGGAAGGAGCCCCAGCATTTT.

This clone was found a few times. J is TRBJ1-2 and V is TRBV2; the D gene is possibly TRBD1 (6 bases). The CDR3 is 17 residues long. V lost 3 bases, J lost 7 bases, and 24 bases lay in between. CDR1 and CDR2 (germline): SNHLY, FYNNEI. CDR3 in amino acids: CASSDRGTKKRGGGYTF. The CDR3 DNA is TGTGCCAGCAGTGACCGAGGGACCAAAAAACGAGGGGGTGGCTACACCTTC.

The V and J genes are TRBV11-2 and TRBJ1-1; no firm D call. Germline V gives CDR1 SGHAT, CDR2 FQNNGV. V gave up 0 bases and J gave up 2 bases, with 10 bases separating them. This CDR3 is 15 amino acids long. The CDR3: CASSLDPSVNTEAFF. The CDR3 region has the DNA TGTGCCAGCAGCTTAGACCCTTCGGTAAACACTGAAGCTTTCTTT.

CDR3 sequence reads: CASSFSAVGGYNEQFF. The CDR3 nucleotides are TGTGCCAGCAGCTTTTCGGCTGTCGGGGGGTACAATGAGCAGTTCTTC. V is TRBV11-3 and J is TRBJ2-1, with 7 nucleotides matching TRBD2. The J segment lost 4 bases and the V segment lost 3 bases, leaving 9 bases of the junction unmatched. Germline lookup yields CDR1 SGHNT and CDR2 YENEEA. There are 16 residues in the CDR3.

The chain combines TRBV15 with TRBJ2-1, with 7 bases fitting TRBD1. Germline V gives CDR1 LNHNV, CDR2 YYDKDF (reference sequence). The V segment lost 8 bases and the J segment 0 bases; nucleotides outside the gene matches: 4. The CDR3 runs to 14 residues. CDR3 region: CATETGSSYNEQFF. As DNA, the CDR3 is TGTGCCACCGAGACAGGGAGCTCCTACAATGAGCAGTTCTTC.

The CDR3: CASSAGSRVADTQYF. CDR3 sequence (DNA): TGTGCCAGCAGCGCCGGGTCCCGGGTGGCAGATACGCAGTATTTT. V gene TRBV9 combines with J gene TRBJ2-3; D remains unclear. Germline assignment: CDR1 SGDLS and CDR2 YYNGEE. The germline V and J ends were trimmed by 3 bases and 4 bases, with 15 bases remaining between them. CDR3 length: 15 amino acids.

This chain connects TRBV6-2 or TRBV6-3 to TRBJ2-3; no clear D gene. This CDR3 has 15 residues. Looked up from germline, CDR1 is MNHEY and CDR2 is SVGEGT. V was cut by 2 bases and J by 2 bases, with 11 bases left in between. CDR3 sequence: CASSYVAENTDTQYF. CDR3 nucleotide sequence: TGTGCCAGCAGTTACGTGGCGGAGAACACAGATACGCAGTATTTT.

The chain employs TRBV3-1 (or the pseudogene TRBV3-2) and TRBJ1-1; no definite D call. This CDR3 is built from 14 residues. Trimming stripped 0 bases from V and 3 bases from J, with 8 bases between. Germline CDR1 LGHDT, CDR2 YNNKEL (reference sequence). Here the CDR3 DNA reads TGTGCCAGCAGCCAAGATGTCAGGTACACTGAAGCTTTCTTT. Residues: CASSQDVRYTEAFF.

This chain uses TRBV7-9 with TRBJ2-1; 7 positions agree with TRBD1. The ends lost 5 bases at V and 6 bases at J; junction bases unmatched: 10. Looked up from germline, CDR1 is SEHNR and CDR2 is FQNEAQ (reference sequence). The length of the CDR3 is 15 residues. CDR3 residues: CASSPGGAGGNEQFF. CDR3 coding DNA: TGTGCCAGCAGCCCCGGTGGGGCAGGGGGCAATGAGCAGTTCTTC.

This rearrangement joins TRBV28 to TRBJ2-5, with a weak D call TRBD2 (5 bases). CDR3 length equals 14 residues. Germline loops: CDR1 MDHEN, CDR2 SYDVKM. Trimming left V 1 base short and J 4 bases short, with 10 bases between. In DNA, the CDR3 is TGTGCCAGCAGTTTATCACCGGGGAGAGAGACCCAGTACTTC. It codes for CASSLSPGRETQYF. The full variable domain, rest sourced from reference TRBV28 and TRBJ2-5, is DVKVTQSSRYLVKRTGEKVFLECVQDMDHENMFWYRQDPGLGLRLIYFSYDVKMKEKGDIPEGYSVSREKKERFSLILESASTNQTSMYLCASSLSPGRETQYFGPGTRLLVL.

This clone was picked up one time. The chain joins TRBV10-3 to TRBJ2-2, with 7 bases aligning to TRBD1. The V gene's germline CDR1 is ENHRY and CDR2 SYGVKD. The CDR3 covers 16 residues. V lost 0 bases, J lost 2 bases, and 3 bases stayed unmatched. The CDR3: CAISESGTENTGELFF. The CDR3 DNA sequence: TGTGCCATCAGTGAGTCCGGGACAGAAAACACCGGGGAGCTGTTTTTT.

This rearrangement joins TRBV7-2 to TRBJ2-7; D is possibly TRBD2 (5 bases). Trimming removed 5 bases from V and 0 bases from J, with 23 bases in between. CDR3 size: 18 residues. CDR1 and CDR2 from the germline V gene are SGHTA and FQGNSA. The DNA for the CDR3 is TGTGCCAGCAGCCGTAGGGCTAGCAGCCTATCGAGCTCCTACGAGCAGTACTTC. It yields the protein CASSRRASSLSSSYEQYF. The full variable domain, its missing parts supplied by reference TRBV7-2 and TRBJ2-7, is GAGVSQSPSNKVTEKGKDVELRCDPISGHTALYWYRQSLGQGLEFLIYFQGNSAPDKSGLPSDRFSAERTGGSVSTLTIQRTQQEDSAVYLCASSRRASSLSSSYEQYFGPGTRLTVT.

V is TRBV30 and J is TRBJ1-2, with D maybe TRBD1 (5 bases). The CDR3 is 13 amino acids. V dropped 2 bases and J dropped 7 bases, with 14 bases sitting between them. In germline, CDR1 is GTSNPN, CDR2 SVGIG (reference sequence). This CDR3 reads CAWSPGQGSGYTF. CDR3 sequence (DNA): TGTGCCTGGAGTCCGGGCCAGGGCTCTGGCTACACCTTC.

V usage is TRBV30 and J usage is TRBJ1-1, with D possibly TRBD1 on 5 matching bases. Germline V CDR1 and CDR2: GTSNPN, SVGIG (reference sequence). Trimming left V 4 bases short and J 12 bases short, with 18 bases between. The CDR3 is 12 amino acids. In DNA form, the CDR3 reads TGTGCCTGGATTGGCAGGGTCTCTTATCCTTTCTTT. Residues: CAWIGRVSYPFF.

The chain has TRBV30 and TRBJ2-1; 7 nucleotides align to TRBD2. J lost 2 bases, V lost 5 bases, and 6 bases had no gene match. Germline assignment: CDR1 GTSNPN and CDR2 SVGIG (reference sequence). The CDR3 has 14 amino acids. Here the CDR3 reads CAWDVGTTYNEQFF. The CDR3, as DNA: TGTGCCTGGGATGTAGGGACTACCTACAATGAGCAGTTCTTC.

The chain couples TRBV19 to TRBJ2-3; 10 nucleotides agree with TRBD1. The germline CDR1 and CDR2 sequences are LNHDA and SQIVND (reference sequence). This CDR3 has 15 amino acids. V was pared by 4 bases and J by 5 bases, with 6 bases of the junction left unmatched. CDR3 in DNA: TGTGCCAGTAGTACCCGACAGGGGGCAAAAGATACGCAGTATTTT. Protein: CASSTRQGAKDTQYF.

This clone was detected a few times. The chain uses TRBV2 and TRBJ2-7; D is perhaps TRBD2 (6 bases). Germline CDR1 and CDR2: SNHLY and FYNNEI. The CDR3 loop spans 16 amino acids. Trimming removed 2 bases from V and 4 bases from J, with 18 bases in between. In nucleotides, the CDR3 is TGTGCCAGCAGTGAACGTGGGACTGCCTTGAGGTACGAGCAGTACTTC. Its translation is CASSERGTALRYEQYF.

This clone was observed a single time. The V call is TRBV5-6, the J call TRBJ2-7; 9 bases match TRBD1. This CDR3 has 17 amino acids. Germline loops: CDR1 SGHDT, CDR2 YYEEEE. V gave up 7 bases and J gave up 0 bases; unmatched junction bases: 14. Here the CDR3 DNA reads TGTGCCAGCCGGACAGGGGTCATGGCACAATTCTCCTACGAGCAGTACTTC. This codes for CASRTGVMAQFSYEQYF.

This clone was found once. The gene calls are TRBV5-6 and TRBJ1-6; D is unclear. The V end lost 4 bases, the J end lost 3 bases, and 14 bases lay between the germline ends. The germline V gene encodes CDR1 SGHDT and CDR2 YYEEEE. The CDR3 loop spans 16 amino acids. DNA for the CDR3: TGTGCCAGCAGCCAAAACCCGGGAAACTATAATTCACCCCTCCACTTT. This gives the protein CASSQNPGNYNSPLHF.

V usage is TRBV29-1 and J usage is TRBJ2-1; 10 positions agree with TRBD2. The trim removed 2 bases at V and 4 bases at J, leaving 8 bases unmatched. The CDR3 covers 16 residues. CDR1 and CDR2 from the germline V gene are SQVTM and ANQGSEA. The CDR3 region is CSVEKGGLALYNEQFF. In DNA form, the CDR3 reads TGCAGCGTTGAAAAAGGGGGACTAGCGTTGTACAATGAGCAGTTCTTC.

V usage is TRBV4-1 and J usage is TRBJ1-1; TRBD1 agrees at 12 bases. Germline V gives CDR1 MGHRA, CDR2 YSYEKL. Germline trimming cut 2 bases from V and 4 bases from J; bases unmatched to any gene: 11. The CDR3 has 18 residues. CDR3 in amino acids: CASSQQLGTGGLVTEAFF. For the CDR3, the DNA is TGCGCCAGCAGCCAACAACTCGGGACAGGGGGCCTCGTCACTGAAGCTTTCTTT.

CDR3 bases: TGTGCCAGCAGTCCGGTTGACACCGGGGAGCTGTTTTTT. Translated, it gives CASSPVDTGELFF. This chain links TRBV7-2 with TRBJ2-2, with unresolved D. V lost 6 bases and J lost 3, with 8 bases in between. CDR3 length equals 13 residues. CDR1 is SGHTA and CDR2 is FQGNSA in the germline V gene.

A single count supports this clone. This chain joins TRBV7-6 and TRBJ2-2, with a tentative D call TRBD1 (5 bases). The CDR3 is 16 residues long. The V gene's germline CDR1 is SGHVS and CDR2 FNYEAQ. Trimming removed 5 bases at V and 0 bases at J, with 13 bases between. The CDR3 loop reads CASSVIGVSNTGELFF. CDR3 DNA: TGTGCCAGCAGCGTCATAGGGGTTTCGAACACCGGGGAGCTGTTTTTT.

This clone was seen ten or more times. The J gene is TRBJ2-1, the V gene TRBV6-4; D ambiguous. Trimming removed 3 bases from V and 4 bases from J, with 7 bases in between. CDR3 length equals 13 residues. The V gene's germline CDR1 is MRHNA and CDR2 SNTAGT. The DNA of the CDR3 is TGTGCCAGCAGTGAGGCGGAATACAATGAGCAGTTCTTC. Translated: CASSEAEYNEQFF.

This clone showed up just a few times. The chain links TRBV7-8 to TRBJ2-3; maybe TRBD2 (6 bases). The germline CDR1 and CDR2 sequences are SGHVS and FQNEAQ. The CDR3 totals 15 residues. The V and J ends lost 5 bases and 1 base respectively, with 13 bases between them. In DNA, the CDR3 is TGTGCCAGCAGCGCCGGGAGATTGGGCACAGATACGCAGTATTTT. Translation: CASSAGRLGTDTQYF.

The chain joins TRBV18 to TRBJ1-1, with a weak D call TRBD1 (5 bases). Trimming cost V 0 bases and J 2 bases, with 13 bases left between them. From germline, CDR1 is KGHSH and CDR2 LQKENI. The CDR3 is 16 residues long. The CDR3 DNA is TGTGCCAGCTCACCACCCCAGGGCTGGGGCAACACTGAAGCTTTCTTT. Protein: CASSPPQGWGNTEAFF. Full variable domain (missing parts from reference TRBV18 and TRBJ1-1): NAGVMQNPRHLVRRRGQEARLRCSPMKGHSHVYWYRQLPEEGLKFMVYLQKENIIDESGMPKERFSAEFPKEGPSILRIQQVVRGDSAAYFCASSPPQGWGNTEAFFGQGTRLTVV.

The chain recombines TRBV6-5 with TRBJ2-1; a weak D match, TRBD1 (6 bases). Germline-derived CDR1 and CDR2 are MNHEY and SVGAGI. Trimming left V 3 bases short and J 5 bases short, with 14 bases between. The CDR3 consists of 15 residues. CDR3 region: CASSYGDTSNNEQFF. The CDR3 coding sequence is TGTGCCAGCAGTTATGGGGACACGAGTAACAATGAGCAGTTCTTC.

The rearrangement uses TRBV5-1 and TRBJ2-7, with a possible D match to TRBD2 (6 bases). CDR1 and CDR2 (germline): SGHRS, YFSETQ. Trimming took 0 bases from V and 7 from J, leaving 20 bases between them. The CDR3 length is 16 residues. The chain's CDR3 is CASSLARDGLLREQYF. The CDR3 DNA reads TGCGCCAGCAGCTTGGCCCGGGACGGACTATTACGAGAGCAGTACTTC.